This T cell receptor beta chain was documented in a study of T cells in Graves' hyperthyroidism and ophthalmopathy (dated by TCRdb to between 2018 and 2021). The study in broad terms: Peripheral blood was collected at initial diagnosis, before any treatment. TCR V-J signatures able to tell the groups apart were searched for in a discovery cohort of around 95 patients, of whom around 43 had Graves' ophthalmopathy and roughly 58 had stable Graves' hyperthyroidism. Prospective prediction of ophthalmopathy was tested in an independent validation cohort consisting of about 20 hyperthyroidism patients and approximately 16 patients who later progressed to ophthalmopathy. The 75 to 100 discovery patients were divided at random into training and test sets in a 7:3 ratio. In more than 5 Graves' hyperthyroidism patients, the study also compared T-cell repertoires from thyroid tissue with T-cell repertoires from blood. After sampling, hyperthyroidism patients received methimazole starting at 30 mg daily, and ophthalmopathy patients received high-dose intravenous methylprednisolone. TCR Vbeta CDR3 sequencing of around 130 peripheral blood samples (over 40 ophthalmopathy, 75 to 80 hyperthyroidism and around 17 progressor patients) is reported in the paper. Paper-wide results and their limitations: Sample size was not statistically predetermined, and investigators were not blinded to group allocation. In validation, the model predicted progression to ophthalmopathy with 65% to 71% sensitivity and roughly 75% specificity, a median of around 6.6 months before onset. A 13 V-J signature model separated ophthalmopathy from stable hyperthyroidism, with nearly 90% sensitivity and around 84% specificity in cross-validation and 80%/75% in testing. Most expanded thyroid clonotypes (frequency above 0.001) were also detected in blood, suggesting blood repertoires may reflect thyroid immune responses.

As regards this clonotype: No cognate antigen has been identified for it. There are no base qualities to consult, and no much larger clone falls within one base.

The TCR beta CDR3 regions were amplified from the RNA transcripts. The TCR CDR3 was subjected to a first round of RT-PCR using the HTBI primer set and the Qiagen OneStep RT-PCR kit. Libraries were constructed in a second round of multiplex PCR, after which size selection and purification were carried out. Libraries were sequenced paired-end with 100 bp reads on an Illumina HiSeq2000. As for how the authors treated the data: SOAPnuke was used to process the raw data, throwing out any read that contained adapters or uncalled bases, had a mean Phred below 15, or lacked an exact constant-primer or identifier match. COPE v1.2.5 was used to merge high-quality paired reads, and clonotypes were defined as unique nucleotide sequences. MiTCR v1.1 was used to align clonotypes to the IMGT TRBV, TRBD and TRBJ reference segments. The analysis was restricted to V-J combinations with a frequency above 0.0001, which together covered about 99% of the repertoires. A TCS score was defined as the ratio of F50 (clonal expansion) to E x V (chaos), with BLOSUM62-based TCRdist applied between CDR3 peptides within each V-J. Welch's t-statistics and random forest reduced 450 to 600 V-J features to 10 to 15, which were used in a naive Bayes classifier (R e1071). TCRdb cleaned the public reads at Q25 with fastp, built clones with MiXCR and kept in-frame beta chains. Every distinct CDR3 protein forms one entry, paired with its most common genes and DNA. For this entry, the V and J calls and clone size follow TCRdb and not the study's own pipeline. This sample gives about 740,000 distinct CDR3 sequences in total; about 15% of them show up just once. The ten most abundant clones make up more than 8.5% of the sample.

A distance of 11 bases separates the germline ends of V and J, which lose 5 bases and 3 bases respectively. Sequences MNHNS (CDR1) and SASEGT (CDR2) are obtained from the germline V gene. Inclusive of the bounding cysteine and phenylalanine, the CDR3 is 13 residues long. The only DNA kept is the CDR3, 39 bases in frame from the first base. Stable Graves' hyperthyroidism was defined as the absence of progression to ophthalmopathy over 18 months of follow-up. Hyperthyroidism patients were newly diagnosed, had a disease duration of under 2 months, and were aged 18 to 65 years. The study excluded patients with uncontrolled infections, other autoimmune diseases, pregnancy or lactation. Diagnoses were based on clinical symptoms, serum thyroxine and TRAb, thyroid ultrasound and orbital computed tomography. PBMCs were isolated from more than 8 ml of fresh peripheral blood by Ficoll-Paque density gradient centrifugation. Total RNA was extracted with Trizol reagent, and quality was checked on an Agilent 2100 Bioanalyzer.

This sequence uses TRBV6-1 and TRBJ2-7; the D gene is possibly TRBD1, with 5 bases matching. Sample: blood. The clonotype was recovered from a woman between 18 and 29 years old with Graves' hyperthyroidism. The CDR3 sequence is CASSLQVGYEQYF. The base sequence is TGTGCCAGCAGTCTACAGGTGGGCTACGAGCAGTACTTC.